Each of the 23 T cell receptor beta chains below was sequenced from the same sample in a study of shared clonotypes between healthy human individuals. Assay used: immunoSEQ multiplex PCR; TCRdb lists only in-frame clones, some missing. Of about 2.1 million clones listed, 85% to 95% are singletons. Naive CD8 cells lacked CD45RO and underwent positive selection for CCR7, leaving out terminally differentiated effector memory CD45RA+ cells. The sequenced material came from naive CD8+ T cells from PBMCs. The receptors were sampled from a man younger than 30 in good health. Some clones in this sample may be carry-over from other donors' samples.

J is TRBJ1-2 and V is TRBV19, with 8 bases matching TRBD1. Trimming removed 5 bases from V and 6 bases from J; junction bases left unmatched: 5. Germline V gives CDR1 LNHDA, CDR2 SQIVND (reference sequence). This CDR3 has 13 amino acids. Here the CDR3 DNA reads TGTGCCAGTAGTCCGGGGACAGGAGATGGCTACACCTTC. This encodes CASSPGTGDGYTF.

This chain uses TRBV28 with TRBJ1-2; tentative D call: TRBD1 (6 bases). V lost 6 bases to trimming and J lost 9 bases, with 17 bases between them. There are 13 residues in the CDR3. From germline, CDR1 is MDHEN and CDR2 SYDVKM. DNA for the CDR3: TGTGCCAGCAGCCCAGGACAGAAATTGCGCTACACCTTC. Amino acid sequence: CASSPGQKLRYTF.

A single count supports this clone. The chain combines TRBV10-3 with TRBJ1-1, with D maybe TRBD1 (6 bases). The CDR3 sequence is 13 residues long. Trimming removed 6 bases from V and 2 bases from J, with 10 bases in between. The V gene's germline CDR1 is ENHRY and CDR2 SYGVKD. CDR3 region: CAIRAGTNTEAFF. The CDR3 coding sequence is TGTGCCATCAGAGCCGGGACAAACACTGAAGCTTTCTTT.

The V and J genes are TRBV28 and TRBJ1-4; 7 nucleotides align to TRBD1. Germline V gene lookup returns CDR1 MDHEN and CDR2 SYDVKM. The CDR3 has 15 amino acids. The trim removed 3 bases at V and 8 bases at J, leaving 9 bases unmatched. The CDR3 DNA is TGTGCCAGCAGTTTGGGAGACAGGGAGGTCGAAAAACTGTTTTTT. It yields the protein CASSLGDREVEKLFF. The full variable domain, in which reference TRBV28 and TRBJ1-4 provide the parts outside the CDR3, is DVKVTQSSRYLVKRTGEKVFLECVQDMDHENMFWYRQDPGLGLRLIYFSYDVKMKEKGDIPEGYSVSREKKERFSLILESASTNQTSMYLCASSLGDREVEKLFFGSGTQLSVL.

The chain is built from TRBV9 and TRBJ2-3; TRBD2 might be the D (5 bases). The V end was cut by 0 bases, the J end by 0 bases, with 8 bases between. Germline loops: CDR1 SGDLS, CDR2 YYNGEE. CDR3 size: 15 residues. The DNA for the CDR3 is TGTGCCAGCAGCGTAGTTGCGGGTAGCACAGATACGCAGTATTTT. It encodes CASSVVAGSTDTQYF.

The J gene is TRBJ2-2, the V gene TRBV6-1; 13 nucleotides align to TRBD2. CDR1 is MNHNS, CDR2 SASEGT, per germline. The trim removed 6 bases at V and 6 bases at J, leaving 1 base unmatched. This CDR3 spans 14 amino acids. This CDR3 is CASRGLAGAGELFF. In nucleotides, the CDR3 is TGTGCCAGCAGAGGACTAGCGGGAGCCGGGGAGCTGTTTTTT.

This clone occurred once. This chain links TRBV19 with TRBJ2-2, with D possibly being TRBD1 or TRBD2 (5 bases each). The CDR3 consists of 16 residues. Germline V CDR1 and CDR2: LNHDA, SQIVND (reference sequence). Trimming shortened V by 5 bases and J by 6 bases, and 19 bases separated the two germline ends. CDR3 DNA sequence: TGTGCCAGTAGTGTACCGGGACGCCAAGGGGCCGGGGAGCTGTTTTTT. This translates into CASSVPGRQGAGELFF.

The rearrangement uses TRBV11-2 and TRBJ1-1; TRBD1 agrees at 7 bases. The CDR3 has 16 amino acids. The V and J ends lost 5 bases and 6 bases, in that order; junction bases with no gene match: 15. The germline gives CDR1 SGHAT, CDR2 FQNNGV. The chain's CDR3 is CASSRKGAGGEPEAFF. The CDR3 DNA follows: TGTGCCAGCAGCCGAAAGGGTGCAGGGGGAGAGCCTGAAGCTTTCTTT.

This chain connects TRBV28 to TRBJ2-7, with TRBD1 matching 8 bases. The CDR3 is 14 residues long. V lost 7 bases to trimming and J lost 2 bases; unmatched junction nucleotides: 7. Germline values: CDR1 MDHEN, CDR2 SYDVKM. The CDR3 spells CASNLQGETYEQYF. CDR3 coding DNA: TGTGCCAGCAACCTACAGGGGGAGACCTACGAGCAGTACTTC. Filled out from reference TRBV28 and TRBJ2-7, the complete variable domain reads DVKVTQSSRYLVKRTGEKVFLECVQDMDHENMFWYRQDPGLGLRLIYFSYDVKMKEKGDIPEGYSVSREKKERFSLILESASTNQTSMYLCASNLQGETYEQYFGPGTRLTVT.

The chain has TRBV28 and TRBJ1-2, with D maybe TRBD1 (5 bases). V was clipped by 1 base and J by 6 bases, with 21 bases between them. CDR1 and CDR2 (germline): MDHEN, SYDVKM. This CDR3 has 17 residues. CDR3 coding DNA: TGTGCCAGCAGTTTATTTGGGGCGAGAATGAGGTCGGATGGCTACACCTTC. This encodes CASSLFGARMRSDGYTF.

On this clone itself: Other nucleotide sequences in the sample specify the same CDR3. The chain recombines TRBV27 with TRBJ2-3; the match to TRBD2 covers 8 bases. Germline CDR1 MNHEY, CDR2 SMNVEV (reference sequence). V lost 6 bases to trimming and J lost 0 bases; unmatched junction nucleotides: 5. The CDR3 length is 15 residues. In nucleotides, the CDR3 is TGTGCCAGCAGCATTTTAGCGGGGAGCACAGATACGCAGTATTTT. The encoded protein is CASSILAGSTDTQYF.

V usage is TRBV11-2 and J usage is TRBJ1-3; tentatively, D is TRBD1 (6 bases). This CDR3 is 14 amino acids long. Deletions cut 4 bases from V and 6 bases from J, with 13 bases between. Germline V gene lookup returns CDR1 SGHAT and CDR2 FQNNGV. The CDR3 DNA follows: TGTGCCAGCAGCTACGCAGGGGTATCAAACACCATATATTTT. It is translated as CASSYAGVSNTIYF.

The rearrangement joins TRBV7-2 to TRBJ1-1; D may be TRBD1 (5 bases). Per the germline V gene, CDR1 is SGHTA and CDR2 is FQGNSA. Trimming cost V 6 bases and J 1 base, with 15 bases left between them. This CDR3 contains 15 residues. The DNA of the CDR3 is TGTGCCAGCAGTCGGGATTGGGGCGCGAACACTGAAGCTTTCTTT. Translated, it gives CASSRDWGANTEAFF.

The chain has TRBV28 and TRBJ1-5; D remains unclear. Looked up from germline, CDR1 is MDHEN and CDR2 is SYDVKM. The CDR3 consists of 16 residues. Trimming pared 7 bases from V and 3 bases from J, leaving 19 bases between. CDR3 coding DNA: TGTGCCAGCACCCGCCGCAATGGACGGCCCAATCAGCCCCAGCATTTT. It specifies CASTRRNGRPNQPQHF.

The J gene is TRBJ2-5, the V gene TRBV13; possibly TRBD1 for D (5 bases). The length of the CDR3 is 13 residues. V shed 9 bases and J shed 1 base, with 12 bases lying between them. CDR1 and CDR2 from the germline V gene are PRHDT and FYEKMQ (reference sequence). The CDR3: CASRTSSQETQYF. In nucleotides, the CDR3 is TGTGCCAGTCGGACATCGTCCCAAGAGACCCAGTACTTC.

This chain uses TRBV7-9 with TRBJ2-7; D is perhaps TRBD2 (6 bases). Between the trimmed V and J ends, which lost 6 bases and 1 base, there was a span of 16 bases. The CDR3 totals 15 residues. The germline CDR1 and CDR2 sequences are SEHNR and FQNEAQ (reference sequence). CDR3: CASSPGDAGSYEQYF. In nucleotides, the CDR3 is TGTGCCAGCAGTCCGGGAGACGCCGGGTCCTACGAGCAGTACTTC.

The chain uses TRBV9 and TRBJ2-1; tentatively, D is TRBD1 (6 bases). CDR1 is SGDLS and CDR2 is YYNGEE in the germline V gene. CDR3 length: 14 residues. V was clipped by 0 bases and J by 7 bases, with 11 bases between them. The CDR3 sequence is CASSVDVGANEQFF. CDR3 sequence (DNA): TGTGCCAGCAGCGTAGACGTGGGGGCGAATGAGCAGTTCTTC.

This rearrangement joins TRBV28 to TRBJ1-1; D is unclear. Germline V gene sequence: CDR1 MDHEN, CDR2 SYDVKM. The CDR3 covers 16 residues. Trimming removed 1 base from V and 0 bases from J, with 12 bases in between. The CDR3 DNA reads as TGTGCCAGCAGTTTATTCCTAGAGGGATTGAACACTGAAGCTTTCTTT. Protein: CASSLFLEGLNTEAFF.

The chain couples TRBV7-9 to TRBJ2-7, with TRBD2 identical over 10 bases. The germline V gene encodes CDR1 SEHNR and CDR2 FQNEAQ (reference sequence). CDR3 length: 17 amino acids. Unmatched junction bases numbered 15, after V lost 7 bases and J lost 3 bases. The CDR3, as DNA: TGTGCCAGCATACCCGAAATGGGGGCTAGCGGGAGCTACGAGCAGTACTTC. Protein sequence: CASIPEMGASGSYEQYF.

CDR3 protein: CASCRGRINTQYF. For the CDR3, the DNA is TGTGCCAGCTGCAGGGGACGCATAAATACGCAGTATTTT. This sequence joins TRBV5-8 and TRBJ2-3; the D gene is possibly TRBD1 (6 bases). CDR3 length equals 13 residues. Per the germline V gene, CDR1 is SGHTS and CDR2 is YDEGEE. Trimming stripped 7 bases from V and 7 bases from J, with 16 bases between.

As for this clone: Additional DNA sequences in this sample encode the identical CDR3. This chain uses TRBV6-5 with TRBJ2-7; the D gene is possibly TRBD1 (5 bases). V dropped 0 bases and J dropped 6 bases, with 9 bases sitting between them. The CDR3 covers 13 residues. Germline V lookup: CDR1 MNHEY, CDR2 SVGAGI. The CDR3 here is CASSYSQGREQYF. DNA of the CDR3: TGTGCCAGCAGTTACTCGCAGGGCCGCGAGCAGTACTTC.

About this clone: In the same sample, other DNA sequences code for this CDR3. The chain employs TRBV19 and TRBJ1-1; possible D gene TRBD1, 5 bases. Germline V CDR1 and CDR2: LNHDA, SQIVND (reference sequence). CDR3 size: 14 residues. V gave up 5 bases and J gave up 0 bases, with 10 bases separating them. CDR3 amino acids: CASSAGVMNTEAFF. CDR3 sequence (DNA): TGTGCCAGTAGTGCGGGGGTGATGAACACTGAAGCTTTCTTT.

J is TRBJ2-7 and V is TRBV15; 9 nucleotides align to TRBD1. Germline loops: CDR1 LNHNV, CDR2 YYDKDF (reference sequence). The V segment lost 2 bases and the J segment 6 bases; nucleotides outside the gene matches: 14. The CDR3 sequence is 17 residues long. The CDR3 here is CATSRFLEGQGGGEQYF. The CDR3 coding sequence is TGTGCCACCAGCAGATTCTTGGAGGGACAGGGCGGCGGCGAGCAGTACTTC.